The 27 T cell receptor beta chains listed next were all sequenced from one sample in a study of T cell changes during pregnancy in multiple sclerosis. Sequenced by immunoSEQ multiplex PCR; TCRdb stores in-frame clones only, minus some. The data show nearly 40,000 clones, about 92% seen once. The sequencing here drew on CD4+ T cells from peripheral blood mononuclear cells, taken in the third trimester of pregnancy. Receptor source: a female donor with multiple sclerosis, enrolled in a pregnancy study.

This clone is medium-sized in the sample. J is TRBJ1-1 and V is TRBV28; no reliable D call. The V and J ends lost 2 bases and 3 bases respectively, with 7 bases between them. This CDR3 comprises 13 residues. Looked up from germline, CDR1 is MDHEN and CDR2 is SYDVKM. CDR3: CASSLGEYTEAFF. The CDR3 nucleotides are TGTGCCAGCAGTTTAGGGGAGTACACTGAAGCTTTCTTT. Drawing the rest from reference TRBV28 and TRBJ1-1, the complete variable domain is DVKVTQSSRYLVKRTGEKVFLECVQDMDHENMFWYRQDPGLGLRLIYFSYDVKMKEKGDIPEGYSVSREKKERFSLILESASTNQTSMYLCASSLGEYTEAFFGQGTRLTVV.

The chain employs TRBV5-5 and TRBJ1-3; 7 nucleotides match TRBD1. Germline trimming cut 1 base from V and 4 bases from J; bases unmatched to any gene: 2. The CDR3 runs 14 residues. The germline gives CDR1 SGHKS, CDR2 YYEKEE (reference sequence). CDR3: CASSLNRGGNTIYF. The CDR3 coding sequence is TGTGCCAGCAGCTTGAACAGGGGCGGAAACACCATATATTTT.

V is TRBV2 and J is TRBJ1-1; weak D call: TRBD1 (5 bases). V shed 3 bases and J shed 0 bases, with 11 bases lying between them. The germline CDR1 and CDR2 sequences are SNHLY and FYNNEI. The CDR3 runs 15 residues. DNA of the CDR3: TGTGCCAGCAGTGACGTGGGGCCTATGAACACTGAAGCTTTCTTT. It encodes CASSDVGPMNTEAFF. Filled out from reference TRBV2 and TRBJ1-1, the complete variable domain reads EPEVTQTPSHQVTQMGQEVILRCVPISNHLYFYWYRQILGQKVEFLVSFYNNEISEKSEIFDDQFSVERPDGSNFTLKIRSTKLEDSAMYFCASSDVGPMNTEAFFGQGTRLTVV.

This chain links TRBV30 with TRBJ1-2, with D hard to call. Per the germline V gene, CDR1 is GTSNPN and CDR2 is SVGIG (reference sequence). The CDR3 is 12 amino acids. V was trimmed by 2 bases and J by 5 bases, leaving 9 bases between them. Written as DNA, the CDR3 is TGTGCCTGGAGTTGGGCCTATTATGGCTACACCTTC. It yields the protein CAWSWAYYGYTF.

The chain carries TRBV2 and TRBJ1-2; a possible D gene is TRBD1 (5 bases). V was trimmed by 7 bases and J by 4 bases, leaving 13 bases between them. Germline CDR1 and CDR2: SNHLY and FYNNEI. This CDR3 is built from 13 residues. CDR3 in amino acids: CASKSTELYGYTF. The CDR3 region has the DNA TGTGCCAGCAAGTCGACAGAACTCTATGGCTACACCTTC.

The chain is built from TRBV20-1 and TRBJ2-1, with 8 bases aligning to TRBD1. J was trimmed by 9 bases and V by 6 bases; bases with no gene match: 4. Per germline, CDR1 DFQATT and CDR2 SNEGSKA (reference sequence). The CDR3 is made up of 11 amino acids. CDR3 in amino acids: CSARTGPEQFF. The CDR3 DNA reads as TGCAGTGCCAGGACAGGGCCTGAGCAGTTCTTC.

The chain is built from TRBV10-1 and TRBJ2-7; D may be TRBD1 (6 bases). Deletions cut 2 bases from V and 2 bases from J, with 10 bases between. Germline lookup yields CDR1 WNHNN and CDR2 SYGVQD (reference sequence). The CDR3 contains 14 residues. CDR3 region: CASSEPDRPYEQYF. The CDR3 DNA is TGCGCCAGCAGTGAGCCAGACAGGCCCTACGAGCAGTACTTC.

V and J are TRBV7-3 and TRBJ2-1, with a possible D match to TRBD2 (5 bases). Trimming cost V 5 bases and J 0 bases, with 5 bases left between them. Germline CDR1 reads SGHTA; CDR2 reads FQGTGA. CDR3 length: 13 amino acids. The CDR3 coding sequence is TGTGCCAGCAGCCGGGGCTCCTACAATGAGCAGTTCTTC. Encoded protein: CASSRGSYNEQFF.

The rearrangement uses TRBV19 and TRBJ2-1, with 8 positions matching TRBD2. The CDR3 consists of 14 residues. The ends lost 1 base at V and 7 bases at J; junction bases unmatched: 3. Per germline, CDR1 LNHDA and CDR2 SQIVND (reference sequence). CDR3 DNA sequence: TGTGCCAGTAGTATAGCGGGAGGGCCAAATGAGCAGTTCTTC. This sequence encodes CASSIAGGPNEQFF.

This clone was counted once. The J gene is TRBJ2-1, the V gene TRBV7-2; 9 nucleotides line up with TRBD2. Germline-derived CDR1 and CDR2 are SGHTA and FQGNSA. V gave up 5 bases and J gave up 5 bases; unmatched junction bases: 4. The CDR3 loop spans 14 amino acids. The CDR3 sequence is CASSLLAGNNEQFF. The CDR3 DNA follows: TGTGCCAGCAGCCTCCTAGCGGGAAACAATGAGCAGTTCTTC.

This chain links TRBV18 with TRBJ1-4; 7 nucleotides agree with TRBD1. V shed 3 bases, J shed 3 bases, and the junction held 4 bases outside the gene matches. CDR3 length: 15 amino acids. Germline V gene data show CDR1 as KGHSH and CDR2 as LQKENI. CDR3 nucleotide sequence: TGTGCCAGCTCACCGAACAGGGGTGCTAATGAAAAACTGTTTTTT. Its translation is CASSPNRGANEKLFF. Together with reference TRBV18 and TRBJ1-4, the CDR3 gives the full variable domain: NAGVMQNPRHLVRRRGQEARLRCSPMKGHSHVYWYRQLPEEGLKFMVYLQKENIIDESGMPKERFSAEFPKEGPSILRIQQVVRGDSAAYFCASSPNRGANEKLFFGSGTQLSVL.

CDR3 sequence: CASSLSSGTGGDEQYF. The CDR3 region has the DNA TGTGCCAGCAGCTTATCTTCCGGGACAGGGGGGGACGAGCAGTACTTC. The chain joins TRBV7-2 to TRBJ2-7, with 11 bases identical to TRBD1. V lost 2 bases, J lost 5 bases, and 8 bases stayed unmatched. CDR1 and CDR2 from the germline V gene are SGHTA and FQGNSA. This CDR3 region has 16 residues.

The genes are TRBV2 and TRBJ1-1, with D unclear. Germline lookup yields CDR1 SNHLY and CDR2 FYNNEI. This CDR3 spans 15 amino acids. V was pared by 8 bases and J by 4 bases, with 20 bases between. CDR3 sequence reads: CASLSTSPSRTEAFF. The DNA of the CDR3 is TGTGCCAGCCTCTCCACCAGTCCCTCTCGCACTGAAGCTTTCTTT.

This clone was counted once. The rearrangement joins TRBV10-2 to TRBJ1-2, with a weak D call TRBD1 (5 bases). Between the trimmed V and J ends, which lost 0 bases and 4 bases, there was a span of 12 bases. The CDR3 runs to 15 residues. Per germline, CDR1 WSHSY and CDR2 SAAADI. The CDR3 bases are TGCGCCAGCAGTGAGTCGGCGGGGGGTGGCTATGGCTACACCTTC. It translates to CASSESAGGGYGYTF.

The V gene is TRBV10-3, the J gene TRBJ2-2; 8 nucleotides line up with TRBD1. This CDR3 is built from 17 residues. J gave up 1 base and V 4 bases, and 8 bases lay outside the gene matches. From germline, CDR1 is ENHRY and CDR2 SYGVKD. Here the CDR3 DNA reads TGTGCCATCAGTGGCCAGCAGGGGGCCCTGAACACCGGGGAGCTGTTTTTT. As protein: CAISGQQGALNTGELFF.

The V gene is TRBV7-9, the J gene TRBJ2-1; D is perhaps TRBD1 (6 bases). CDR3 length: 17 residues. Trimming took 6 bases from V and 4 from J, leaving 22 bases between them. Germline assignment: CDR1 SEHNR and CDR2 FQNEAQ (reference sequence). The CDR3 nucleotides are TGTGCCAGCAGAGCTACAGGGCGCGCGACCCTTTACAATGAGCAGTTCTTC. Protein sequence: CASRATGRATLYNEQFF.

The rearrangement uses TRBV5-1 and TRBJ2-2; TRBD2 aligns across 9 bases. Germline lookup yields CDR1 SGHRS and CDR2 YFSETQ. V lost 0 bases, J lost 8 bases, and 8 bases stayed unmatched. The CDR3 totals 16 residues. This CDR3 is CASSLASGRRSGELFF. The DNA of the CDR3 is TGCGCCAGCAGCTTGGCCAGCGGGAGGAGGTCGGGGGAGCTGTTTTTT.

The gene calls are TRBV5-1 and TRBJ2-5, with D maybe TRBD1 (5 bases). The ends were cut back, 0 bases at V and 4 bases at J, with 16 bases in the middle. CDR1 is SGHRS, CDR2 YFSETQ, per germline. There are 16 residues in the CDR3. CDR3 sequence (DNA): TGCGCCAGCAGCTTGGGCGTTCAAGGGGTGGTAGAGACCCAGTACTTC. Translated, it gives CASSLGVQGVVETQYF.

The rearrangement uses TRBV7-2 and TRBJ2-1, with 9 nucleotides matching TRBD2. Germline CDR1 and CDR2: SGHTA and FQGNSA. J lost 6 bases, V lost 2 bases, and 8 bases had no gene match. The CDR3 contains 16 residues. CDR3 sequence reads: CASSLRAGGLGNEQFF. The CDR3 DNA is TGTGCCAGCAGCTTAAGGGCGGGAGGGTTAGGCAATGAGCAGTTCTTC.

The genes are TRBV6-5 and TRBJ1-2, with D maybe TRBD1 (5 bases). This CDR3 is built from 12 residues. Deletions cut 6 bases from V and 8 bases from J, with 13 bases between. The germline CDR1 and CDR2 sequences are MNHEY and SVGAGI. CDR3 residues: CASRMTGGGYTF. The DNA for the CDR3 is TGTGCCAGCAGGATGACGGGGGGAGGCTACACCTTC.

The rearrangement links TRBV6-1 to TRBJ2-3, with TRBD2 identical over 12 bases. Trimming removed 2 bases from V and 5 bases from J; junction bases left unmatched: 8. The CDR3 is 17 amino acids. The germline gives CDR1 MNHNS, CDR2 SASEGT. The CDR3 is CASSELGPSGRGDTQYF. In nucleotides, the CDR3 is TGTGCCAGCAGTGAATTGGGGCCTAGCGGGAGGGGAGATACGCAGTATTTT.

This sequence joins TRBV6-5 and TRBJ2-3, with D uncertain. This CDR3 is built from 12 residues. V was pared by 5 bases and J by 2 bases, with 5 bases between. Per the germline V gene, CDR1 is MNHEY and CDR2 is SVGAGI. CDR3 coding DNA: TGTGCCAGCAGTCTAAACACAGATACGCAGTATTTT. Translating gives CASSLNTDTQYF.

The gene calls are TRBV12-5 and TRBJ2-1; tentative D call: TRBD2 (6 bases). The CDR3 runs 14 residues. Germline CDR1 and CDR2: LGHNT and FRNRAP. V was clipped by 4 bases and J by 6 bases, with 13 bases between them. The CDR3 DNA is TGTGCTAGTGGTTATGGCGGGATGGTCAATGAGCAGTTCTTC. Translating it yields CASGYGGMVNEQFF. Supplemented by reference TRBV12-5 and TRBJ2-1, the full variable domain reads DARVTQTPRHKVTEMGQEVTMRCQPILGHNTVFWYRQTMMQGLELLAYFRNRAPLDDSGMPKDRFSAEMPDATLATLKIQPSEPRDSAVYFCASGYGGMVNEQFFGPGTRLTVL.

The chain combines TRBV7-9 with TRBJ2-1; the match to TRBD2 covers 8 bases. Losses at the gene ends were 5 bases for V and 7 bases for J; bases not matched to a gene: 10. The CDR3 has 15 amino acids. CDR1 and CDR2 from the germline V gene are SEHNR and FQNEAQ (reference sequence). The CDR3 reads CASSPGLADQNEQFF. The CDR3 DNA sequence: TGTGCCAGCAGCCCAGGACTAGCAGACCAAAATGAGCAGTTCTTC. The whole variable domain, filled in from reference TRBV7-9 and TRBJ2-1, reads DTGVSQNPRHKITKRGQNVTFRCDPISEHNRLYWYRQTLGQGPEFLTYFQNEAQLEKSRLLSDRFSAERPKGSFSTLEIQRTEQGDSAMYLCASSPGLADQNEQFFGPGTRLTVL.

The chain is built from TRBV11-2 and TRBJ2-1, with TRBD1 matching 8 bases. The CDR3 contains 16 residues. With V trimmed by 6 bases and J by 4 bases, 11 bases remained unmatched. Germline CDR1 SGHAT, CDR2 FQNNGV. The CDR3 region is CASRPRGDRGYNEQFF. The DNA of the CDR3 is TGTGCCAGCAGACCCAGGGGAGACAGGGGTTACAATGAGCAGTTCTTC.

The chain has TRBV28 and TRBJ1-1, with 8 bases matching TRBD1. V lost 5 bases to trimming and J lost 5 bases; unmatched junction nucleotides: 7. The CDR3 runs to 14 residues. CDR1 MDHEN and CDR2 SYDVKM come from the germline V gene. The CDR3 nucleotides read TGTGCCAGCAGTCCACTGGACAGGGCAACTGAAGCTTTCTTT. Its protein product is CASSPLDRATEAFF.

The rearrangement links TRBV5-4 to TRBJ2-1; D perhaps matches TRBD2 (5 bases). Deletions cut 1 base from V and 9 bases from J, with 14 bases between. The CDR3 loop spans 14 amino acids. The germline V gene encodes CDR1 SGHNT and CDR2 YYREEE (reference sequence). This CDR3 reads CASSLNGMTGEQFF. DNA of the CDR3: TGTGCCAGCAGCTTGAACGGGATGACGGGTGAGCAGTTCTTC.